The present entry profiles one T cell receptor beta chain with its context. Its antigen is not yet known. Per-nucleotide qualities are absent, and no much larger clonotype sits a single base away. To sequence the TCRbeta CDR3 region, genomic DNA was isolated from the sorted cells. The immunoSEQ Assay was used to sequence the TCRbeta CDR3 regions. The table was pulled from immuneACCESS by TCRdb, which kept in-frame rearrangements only. Such tables lose some clones; where checked, under half of the loss comes from unresolved V genes, and the rest has no known cause. The sample data list 80,000 to 95,000 clones, and 65% to 90% of these were observed just once. The biggest ten clones account for approximately 2% of the sample. This sample was taken from a study of OX40 agonist ivuxolimab in advanced cancers. For context, the study as a whole: The costimulatory receptor OX40 (CD134) was targeted by ivuxolimab, a fully human IgG2 agonistic monoclonal antibody. Intravenous ivuxolimab was administered to patients every 2 weeks at six dose levels: 0.01, 0.1, 0.3, 1.5, 3 and 10 mg/kg. Of the approximately 54 patients in dose escalation, about 20 had hepatocellular carcinoma, approximately 15 had melanoma, 9 had renal cell carcinoma and 9 had head and neck cancer. The dose-escalation cohort was over 70% male with a mean age of 60 years, ranging from roughly 23 to 90. Patients were allowed to have had prior anti-PD-1, anti-PD-L1 or anti-CTLA-4 therapy, and 40% to 45% of the dose-escalation patients had previously received checkpoint inhibitors. Partial responses occurred in three dose-escalation patients: two with cutaneous melanoma and one with hepatocellular carcinoma. Peripheral TCRbeta sequencing aimed to test whether ivuxolimab altered TCR sequence diversity and caused clonal T-cell expansion. The paper covers the monotherapy dose-escalation part of the phase I ivuxolimab trial, which included N ≈ 57 patients. The research as a whole found: On average, CD8+ T cells showed more expanded clones than CD4+ T cells after ivuxolimab. Which antigens the clonally expanded peripheral T cells were specific for was not determined. In the 0.1-3.0 mg/kg groups, partial responders had among the lowest normalized peripheral clonal expansion, particularly in CD8+ T cells. At doses of 0.1 to 3.0 mg/kg, clonal expansion of both CD4+ and CD8+ T cells in blood was seen between baseline and week 6. Low levels of normalized T-cell clonal expansion were also seen in some nonresponding patients.

Taken from the germline V gene, the CDR1 and CDR2 loops are MNHNS and SASEGT. From the cysteine through the phenylalanine, the CDR3 covers 16 amino acids. The only DNA kept is the CDR3, 48 bases in frame from the first base. V has 2 bases trimmed and J has 2 bases trimmed; junction bases matching no gene number 7. Patients with autoimmune disease history or receiving systemic immunosuppression were excluded from the trial. Peripheral blood for TCR sequencing was drawn from every dose cohort at baseline, at cycle 4 day 1 and at cycle 7 day 1. Samples were obtained from an open-label, multicenter, first-in-human phase I dose-escalation trial of ivuxolimab. Adults with locally advanced or metastatic melanoma, renal cell carcinoma, hepatocellular carcinoma or head and neck squamous cell carcinoma were enrolled in the trial. Before TCR sequencing, CD4+ T cells and CD8+ T cells were sorted from peripheral blood as separate populations.

The source is an adult with an advanced solid tumor such as melanoma, head and neck, liver or kidney cancer. Specimen: CD4+ or CD8+ T cells sorted from blood, collected in a trial of the OX40 agonist ivuxolimab. The sequence joins TRBV6-1 to TRBJ1-1; TRBD1 matches 8 bases in the middle. CDR3 reads: CASSEIRDRSNTEAFF. The sequence in DNA is TGTGCCAGCAGTGAAATTCGGGACAGGTCAAACACTGAAGCTTTCTTT.